This TCR beta chain is from a study of shared T cell receptors in the human thymus. Germline CDR1 and CDR2: SGHTA and FQGNSA. The V gene end was trimmed by 3 bases and the J gene end by 5 bases; junction bases not matched to a gene: 12. There are 17 residues in the CDR3. TCRdb keeps only in-frame clones here, not all; method: immunoSEQ multiplex PCR. This sample has hundreds of thousands of clones, with about 90% found just once. These sequences were also reported in another study, on human thymus T cells. That work states: Resections obtained during corrective heart surgery supplied the thymus tissue. Related studies noted strongly shared thymic repertoires across unrelated people.

This receptor was taken from a boy in the first two years of life with a congenital heart defect. The genes are TRBV7-2 and TRBJ2-7, with 11 bases that match TRBD2. Specimen: thymocytes. As DNA, the CDR3 is TGTGCCAGCAGCTTGTTCCCCAAACTAGCGGGAGTTAACGAGCAGTACTTC. It translates to CASSLFPKLAGVNEQYF.